The subject of this entry is one T cell receptor (beta chain). This sample was included in a study of cytomegalovirus exposure and HLA in healthy donors. V trimming: 5 bases; J trimming: 8 bases; junction bases outside the gene matches: 11. CDR3 size: 14 residues. CDR1 is SEHNR, CDR2 FQNEAQ, per germline (reference sequence). PCR was performed using 60 Vbeta and 13 Jbeta primers. Sequencing was performed with immunoSEQ multiplex PCR; in TCRdb, only in-frame clones are kept and a portion is missing. The repertoire holds 200,000 to 250,000 clones, with around four fifths as singletons. The chain links TRBV7-9 to TRBJ1-2, with 7 bases aligning to TRBD1. The clonotype was recovered from a boy between 2 and 10 years old in good health and CMV-seronegative. Sequences were obtained from PBMCs. CDR3 nucleotides: TGTGCCAGCAGCCGCCTGACAGGGTCCGAAGGCTACACCTTC. Its translation is CASSRLTGSEGYTF.